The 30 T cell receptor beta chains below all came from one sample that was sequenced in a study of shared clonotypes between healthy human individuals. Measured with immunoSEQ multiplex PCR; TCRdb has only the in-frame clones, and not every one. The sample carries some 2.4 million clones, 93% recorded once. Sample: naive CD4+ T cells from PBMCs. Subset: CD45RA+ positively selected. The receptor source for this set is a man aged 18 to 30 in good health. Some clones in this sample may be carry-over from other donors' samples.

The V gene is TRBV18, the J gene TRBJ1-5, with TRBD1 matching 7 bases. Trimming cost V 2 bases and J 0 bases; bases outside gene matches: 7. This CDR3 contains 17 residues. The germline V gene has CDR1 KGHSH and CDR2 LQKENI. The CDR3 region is CASSPAQGDPSNQPQHF. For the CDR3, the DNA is TGTGCCAGCTCACCAGCTCAGGGGGACCCTAGCAATCAGCCCCAGCATTTT.

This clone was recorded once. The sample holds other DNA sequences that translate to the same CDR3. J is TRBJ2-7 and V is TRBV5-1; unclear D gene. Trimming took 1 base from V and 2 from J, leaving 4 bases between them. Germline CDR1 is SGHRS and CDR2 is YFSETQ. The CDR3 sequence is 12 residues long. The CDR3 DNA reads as TGCGCCAGCAGCTTGCCCGCCTACGAGCAGTACTTC. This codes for CASSLPAYEQYF.

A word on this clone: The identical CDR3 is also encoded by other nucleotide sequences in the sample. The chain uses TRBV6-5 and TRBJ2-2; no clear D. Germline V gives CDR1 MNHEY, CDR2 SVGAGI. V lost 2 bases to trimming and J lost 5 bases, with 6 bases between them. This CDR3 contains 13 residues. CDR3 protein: CASSYPGTGELFF. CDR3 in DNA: TGTGCCAGCAGTTACCCTGGGACCGGGGAGCTGTTTTTT.

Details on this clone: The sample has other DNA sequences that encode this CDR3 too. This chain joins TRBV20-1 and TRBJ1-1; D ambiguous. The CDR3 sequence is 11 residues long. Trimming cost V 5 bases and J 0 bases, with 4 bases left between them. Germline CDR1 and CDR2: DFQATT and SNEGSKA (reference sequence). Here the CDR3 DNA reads TGCAGTGCTGGGTTGAACACTGAAGCTTTCTTT. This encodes CSAGLNTEAFF.

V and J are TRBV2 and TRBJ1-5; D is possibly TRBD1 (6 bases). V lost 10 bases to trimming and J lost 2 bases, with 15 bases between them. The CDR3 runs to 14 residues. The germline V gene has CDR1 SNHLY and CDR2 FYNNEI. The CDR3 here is CAINREGGNQPQHF. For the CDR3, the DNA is TGTGCCATCAACAGGGAGGGTGGCAATCAGCCCCAGCATTTT.

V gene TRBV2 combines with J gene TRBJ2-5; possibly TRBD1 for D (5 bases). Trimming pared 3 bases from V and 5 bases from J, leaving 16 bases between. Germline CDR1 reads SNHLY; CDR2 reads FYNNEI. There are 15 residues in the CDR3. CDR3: CASSDGRVGGETQYF. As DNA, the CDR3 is TGTGCCAGCAGTGATGGCAGGGTGGGTGGTGAGACCCAGTACTTC. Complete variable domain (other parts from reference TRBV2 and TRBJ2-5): EPEVTQTPSHQVTQMGQEVILRCVPISNHLYFYWYRQILGQKVEFLVSFYNNEISEKSEIFDDQFSVERPDGSNFTLKIRSTKLEDSAMYFCASSDGRVGGETQYFGPGTRLLVL.

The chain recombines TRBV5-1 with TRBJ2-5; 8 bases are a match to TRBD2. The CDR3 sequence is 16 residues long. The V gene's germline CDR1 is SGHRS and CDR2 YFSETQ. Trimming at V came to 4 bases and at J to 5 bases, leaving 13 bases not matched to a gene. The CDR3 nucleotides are TGCGCCAGCAGCCTCAGCGGGAGCACCTTGGGGGAGACCCAGTACTTC. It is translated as CASSLSGSTLGETQYF.

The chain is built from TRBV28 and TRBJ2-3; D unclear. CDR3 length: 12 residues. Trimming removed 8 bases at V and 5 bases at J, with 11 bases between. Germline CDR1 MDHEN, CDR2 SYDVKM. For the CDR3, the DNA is TGTGCCAGCGCCCGGGTTGAAGATACGCAGTATTTT. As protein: CASARVEDTQYF.

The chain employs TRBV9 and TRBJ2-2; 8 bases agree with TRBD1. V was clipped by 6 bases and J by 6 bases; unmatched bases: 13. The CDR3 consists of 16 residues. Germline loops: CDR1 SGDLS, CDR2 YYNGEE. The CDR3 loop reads CASTPQGQGFPGELFF. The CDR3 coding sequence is TGTGCCAGCACTCCGCAAGGACAGGGCTTCCCCGGGGAGCTGTTTTTT. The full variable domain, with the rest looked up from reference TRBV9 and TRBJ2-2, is DSGVTQTPKHLITATGQRVTLRCSPRSGDLSVYWYQQSLDQGLQFLIQYYNGEERAKGNILERFSAQQFPDLHSELNLSSLELGDSALYFCASTPQGQGFPGELFFGEGSRLTVL.

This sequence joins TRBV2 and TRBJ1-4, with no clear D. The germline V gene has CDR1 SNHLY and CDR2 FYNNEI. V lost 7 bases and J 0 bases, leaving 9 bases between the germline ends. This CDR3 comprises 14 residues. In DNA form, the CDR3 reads TGTGCCAGCATACGGTGGGCAACTAATGAAAAACTGTTTTTT. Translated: CASIRWATNEKLFF.

The CDR3, as DNA: TGCGCCAGCAGTGACAGCGGGGCACTTAATGAGCAGTTCTTC. As protein: CASSDSGALNEQFF. V and J are TRBV5-1 and TRBJ2-1; TRBD2 agrees at 7 bases. V shed 5 bases, J shed 7 bases, and the junction held 9 bases outside the gene matches. CDR1 SGHRS and CDR2 YFSETQ come from the germline V gene. The CDR3 runs 14 residues.

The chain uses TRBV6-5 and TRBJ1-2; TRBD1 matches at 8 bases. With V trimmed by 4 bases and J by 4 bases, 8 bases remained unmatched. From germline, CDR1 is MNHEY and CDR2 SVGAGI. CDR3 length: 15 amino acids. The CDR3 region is CASSSRTGRAYGYTF. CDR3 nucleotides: TGTGCCAGCAGTTCTCGGACAGGGAGAGCCTATGGCTACACCTTC.

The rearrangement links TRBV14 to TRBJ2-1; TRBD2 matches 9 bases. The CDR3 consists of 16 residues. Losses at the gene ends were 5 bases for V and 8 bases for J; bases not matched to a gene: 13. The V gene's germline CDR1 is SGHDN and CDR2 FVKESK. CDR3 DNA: TGTGCCAGCAGCTTACTAGCAGCGGGAGGTCGCGATGAGCAGTTCTTC. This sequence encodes CASSLLAAGGRDEQFF.

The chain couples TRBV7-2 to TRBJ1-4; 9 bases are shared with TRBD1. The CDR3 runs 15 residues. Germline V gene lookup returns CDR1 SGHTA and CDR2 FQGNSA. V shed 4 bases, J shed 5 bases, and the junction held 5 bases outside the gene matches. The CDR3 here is CASSSGQGRNEKLFF. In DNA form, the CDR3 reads TGTGCCAGCAGCTCGGGACAGGGAAGGAATGAAAAACTGTTTTTT.

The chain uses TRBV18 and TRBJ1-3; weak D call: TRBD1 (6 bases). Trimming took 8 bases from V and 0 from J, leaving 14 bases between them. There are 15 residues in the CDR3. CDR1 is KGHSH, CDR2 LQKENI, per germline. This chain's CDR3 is CASQGGQSSGNTIYF. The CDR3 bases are TGTGCCAGCCAAGGGGGGCAGTCCTCTGGAAACACCATATATTTT.

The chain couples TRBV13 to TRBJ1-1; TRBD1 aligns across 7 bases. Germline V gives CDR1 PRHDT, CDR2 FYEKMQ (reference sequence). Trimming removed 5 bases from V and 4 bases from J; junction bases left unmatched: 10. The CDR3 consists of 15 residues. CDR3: CASSNQGVYFTEAFF. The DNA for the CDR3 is TGTGCCAGCAGCAATCAGGGGGTTTATTTCACTGAAGCTTTCTTT.

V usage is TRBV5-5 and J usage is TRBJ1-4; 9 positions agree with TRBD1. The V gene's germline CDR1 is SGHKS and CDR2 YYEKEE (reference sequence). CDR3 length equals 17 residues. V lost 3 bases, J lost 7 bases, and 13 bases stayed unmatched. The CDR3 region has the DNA TGTGCCAGCAGCTCACCGGGACAGGGAAGGCCGATTGAAAAACTGTTTTTT. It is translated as CASSSPGQGRPIEKLFF.

CDR3 nucleotide sequence: TGTGCCAGCTCCCCAATGGGAGGCTCGGTTACTAATGAAAAACTGTTTTTT. Residues: CASSPMGGSVTNEKLFF. The V call is TRBV18, the J call TRBJ1-4; D uncertain. The CDR3 spans 17 residues. Germline lookup yields CDR1 KGHSH and CDR2 LQKENI. The V gene lost 6 bases and the J gene lost 2 bases, with 19 bases spanning the gap.

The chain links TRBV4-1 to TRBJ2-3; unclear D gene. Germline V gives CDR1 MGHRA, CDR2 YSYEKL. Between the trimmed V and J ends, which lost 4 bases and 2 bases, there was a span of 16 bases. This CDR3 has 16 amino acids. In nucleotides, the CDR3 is TGCGCCAGCAGCCCACCAGAGAAAGAGTACACAGATACGCAGTATTTT. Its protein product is CASSPPEKEYTDTQYF.

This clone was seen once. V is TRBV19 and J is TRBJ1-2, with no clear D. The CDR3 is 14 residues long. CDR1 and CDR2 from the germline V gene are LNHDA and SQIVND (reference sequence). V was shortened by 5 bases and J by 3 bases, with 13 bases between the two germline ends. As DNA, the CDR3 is TGTGCCAGTAGTGGAAGTTGGGCGTACTATGGCTACACCTTC. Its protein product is CASSGSWAYYGYTF.

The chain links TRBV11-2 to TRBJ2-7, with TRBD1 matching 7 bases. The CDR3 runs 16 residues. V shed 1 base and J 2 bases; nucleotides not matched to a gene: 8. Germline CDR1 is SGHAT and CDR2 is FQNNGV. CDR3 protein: CASSLGFGTAPYEQYF. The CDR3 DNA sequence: TGTGCCAGCAGCTTAGGGTTCGGGACAGCCCCCTACGAGCAGTACTTC.

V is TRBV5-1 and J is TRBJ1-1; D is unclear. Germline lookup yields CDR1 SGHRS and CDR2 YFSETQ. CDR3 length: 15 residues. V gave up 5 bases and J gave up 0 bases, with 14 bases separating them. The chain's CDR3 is CASREGASLNTEAFF. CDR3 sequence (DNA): TGCGCCAGCAGAGAGGGCGCCTCTCTGAACACTGAAGCTTTCTTT. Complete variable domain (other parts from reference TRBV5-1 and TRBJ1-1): KAGVTQTPRYLIKTRGQQVTLSCSPISGHRSVSWYQQTPGQGLQFLFEYFSETQRNKGNFPGRFSGRQFSNSRSEMNVSTLELGDSALYLCASREGASLNTEAFFGQGTRLTVV.

The CDR3 reads CASSYRVRSYNSPLHF. The CDR3 DNA reads as TGTGCCAGCAGCTACAGGGTGAGGTCCTATAATTCACCCCTCCACTTT. The gene calls are TRBV7-2 and TRBJ1-6; the D gene is possibly TRBD1 (6 bases). The CDR3 covers 16 residues. V was shortened by 4 bases and J by 1 base, with 11 bases between the two germline ends. Germline V gene lookup returns CDR1 SGHTA and CDR2 FQGNSA. The full variable domain, rest sourced from reference TRBV7-2 and TRBJ1-6, is GAGVSQSPSNKVTEKGKDVELRCDPISGHTALYWYRQSLGQGLEFLIYFQGNSAPDKSGLPSDRFSAERTGGSVSTLTIQRTQQEDSAVYLCASSYRVRSYNSPLHFGNGTRLTVT.

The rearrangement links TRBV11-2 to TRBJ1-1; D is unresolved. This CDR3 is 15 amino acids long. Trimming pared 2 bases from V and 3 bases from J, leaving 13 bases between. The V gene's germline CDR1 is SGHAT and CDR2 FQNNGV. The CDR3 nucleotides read TGTGCCAGCAGCTTATTCTACCGCGGGTACACTGAAGCTTTCTTT. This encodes CASSLFYRGYTEAFF.

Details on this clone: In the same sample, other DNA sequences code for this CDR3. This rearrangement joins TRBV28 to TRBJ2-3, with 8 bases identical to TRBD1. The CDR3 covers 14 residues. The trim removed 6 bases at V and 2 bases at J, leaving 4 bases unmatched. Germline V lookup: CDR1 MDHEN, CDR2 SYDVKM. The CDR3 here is CASSRQGFTDTQYF. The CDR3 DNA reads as TGTGCCAGCAGCCGACAGGGGTTCACAGATACGCAGTATTTT.

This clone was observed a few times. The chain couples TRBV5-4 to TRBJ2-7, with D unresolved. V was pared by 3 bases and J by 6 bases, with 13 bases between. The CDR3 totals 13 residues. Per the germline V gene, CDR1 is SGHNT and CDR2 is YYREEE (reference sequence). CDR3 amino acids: CASSSPLKAEQYF. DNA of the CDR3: TGTGCCAGCAGCTCGCCTCTCAAGGCCGAGCAGTACTTC.

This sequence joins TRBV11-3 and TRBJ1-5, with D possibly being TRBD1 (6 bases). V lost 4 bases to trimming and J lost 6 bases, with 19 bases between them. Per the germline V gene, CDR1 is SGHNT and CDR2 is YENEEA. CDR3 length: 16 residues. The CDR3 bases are TGTGCCAGCAGCTCCCCCGGGAGGGGGGTAGCTCAGCCCCAGCATTTT. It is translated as CASSSPGRGVAQPQHF.

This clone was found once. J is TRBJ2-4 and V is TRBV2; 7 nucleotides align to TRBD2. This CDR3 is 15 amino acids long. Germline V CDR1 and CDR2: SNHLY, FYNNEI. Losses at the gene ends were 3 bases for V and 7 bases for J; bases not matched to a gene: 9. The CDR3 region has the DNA TGTGCCAGCAGTGAGGGGCCCAGCGGGATTAACATTCAGTACTTC. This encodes CASSEGPSGINIQYF.

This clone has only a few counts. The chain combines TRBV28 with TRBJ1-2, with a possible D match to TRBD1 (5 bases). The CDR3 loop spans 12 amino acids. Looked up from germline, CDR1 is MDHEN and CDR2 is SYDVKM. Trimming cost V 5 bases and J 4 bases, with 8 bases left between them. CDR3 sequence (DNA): TGTGCCAGCAGTAAAGGGACCTATGGCTACACCTTC. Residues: CASSKGTYGYTF.

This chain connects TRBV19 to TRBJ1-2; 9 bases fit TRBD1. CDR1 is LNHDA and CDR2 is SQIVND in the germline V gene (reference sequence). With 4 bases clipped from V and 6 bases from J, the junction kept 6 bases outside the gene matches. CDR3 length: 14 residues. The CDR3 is CASSTLRDRDGYTF. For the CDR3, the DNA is TGTGCCAGTAGTACCCTCCGGGACAGGGATGGCTACACCTTC.